The rows below give T cell receptor beta chains drawn from one sample of a study of blood T cell repertoires in COVID-19. The table came from immunoSEQ multiplex PCR; TCRdb's copy has only in-frame clones and leaves some out. The table includes a few hundred thousand clones, roughly nine tenths detected once. The sequencing input was PBMCs or T cells enriched from blood (not recorded which). Every receptor here comes from a woman aged 55-75 years who had recovered from COVID-19. Both conserved end residues are part of each CDR3. A D gene is named only where the DNA matches it firmly. A clone size is listed for some rows: how often the clone was seen (once, few, many), or a class if it is expanded.

TGTGCCAGCAGCCAAGGGAGCGTTTCCAACTATGGCTACACCTTC	CASSQGSVSNYGYTF	.	TRBV3-1/TRBV3-2	TRBJ1-2	.
TGTGCCAGCTCACAAACCCAGGGGGACACTGAAGCTTTCTTT	CASSQTQGDTEAFF	.	TRBV18	TRBJ1-1	TRBD1
TGTGCCAGCAGCGTGAGGGGAGGGGGGGCCAATCAGCCCCAGCATTTT	CASSVRGGGANQPQHF	.	TRBV7-2	TRBJ1-5	.
TGTGCCATCAGGAGCCGGGACAGGGACACAGATACGCAGTATTTT	CAIRSRDRDTDTQYF	.	TRBV10-3	TRBJ2-3	TRBD1
TGCGCCAGCAGCTTGGGTGGCGGGGGGGCCCTAGATACGCAGTATTTT	CASSLGGGGALDTQYF	once	TRBV5-1	TRBJ2-3	TRBD2
TGCGCCAGCAGCTTGGCCCTCAGGGGGCTTTCACCCCTCCACTTT	CASSLALRGLSPLHF	.	TRBV5-1	TRBJ1-6	TRBD1
TGCGCCAGCAGCACATCCGATTCTAATGAAAAACTGTTTTTT	CASSTSDSNEKLFF	.	TRBV4-1	TRBJ1-4	.
TGTGCCAGCAGTTACCTCGGGGGAAATGGACAAAAAGCTTTCTTT	CASSYLGGNGQKAFF	.	TRBV6-5	TRBJ1-1	.
TGCAGCGTTTCCCGACAGGGCTTTATTTACGAGCAGTACTTC	CSVSRQGFIYEQYF	.	TRBV29-1	TRBJ2-7	TRBD1
TGCGCCAGCAGTGCTACTCTCAATGAGCAGTTCTTC	CASSATLNEQFF	once	TRBV10-1	TRBJ2-1	.
TGTGCCAGCAGCACCACCGGACAGGGAGATCAGCCCCAGCATTTT	CASSTTGQGDQPQHF	.	TRBV6-5	TRBJ1-5	TRBD1
TGTGCCAGTTCCCCAGACAGGGAGCTGTTTTTT	CASSPDRELFF	few	TRBV19	TRBJ2-2	.
TGTGCCAGTAGTATCGGACAGGGACGCTACGAGCAGTACTTC	CASSIGQGRYEQYF	.	TRBV19	TRBJ2-7	TRBD1
TGTGCCAGCAGCTTGGCAGGGCGCCTGGATACGCAGTATTTT	CASSLAGRLDTQYF	.	TRBV5-4	TRBJ2-3	.
TGTGCCAGCAGTTTACTCCTGGACAGCTTTAATGAAAAACTGTTTTTT	CASSLLLDSFNEKLFF	.	TRBV28	TRBJ1-4	.
TGCGCCAGCAGCTTGGTGGGGACAGGAGGTTTCTACGAGCAGTACTTC	CASSLVGTGGFYEQYF	.	TRBV5-1	TRBJ2-7	TRBD1
TGTGCCAGTCGCGGGGGCAGCAGCAATCAGCCCCAGCATTTT	CASRGGSSNQPQHF	.	TRBV28	TRBJ1-5	.